This TCR beta chain emerged from a study of sequential checkpoint blockade in melanoma. The assay was immunoSEQ multiplex PCR, and TCRdb's table has in-frame clones only and misses some. Here the sample spans tens of thousands of clones, roughly 32% being singletons. The treatment here: randomized to nivolumab then ipilimumab (arm A) or the reverse (arm B). The CDR3 runs to 13 residues. CDR1 and CDR2 (germline): MNHGY, SAAAGT. Trimming shortened V by 2 bases and J by 5 bases, and 4 bases separated the two germline ends. The sequence was collected from a human donor with melanoma. The source material was tumor tissue (inferred from file names), sampled from a patient given nivolumab and ipilimumab in sequence. V is TRBV6-8 and J is TRBJ1-6; D is ambiguous. Written as DNA, the CDR3 is TGTGCCAGCAGTTACAGGGATAATTCACCCCTCCACTTT. Encoded protein: CASSYRDNSPLHF.